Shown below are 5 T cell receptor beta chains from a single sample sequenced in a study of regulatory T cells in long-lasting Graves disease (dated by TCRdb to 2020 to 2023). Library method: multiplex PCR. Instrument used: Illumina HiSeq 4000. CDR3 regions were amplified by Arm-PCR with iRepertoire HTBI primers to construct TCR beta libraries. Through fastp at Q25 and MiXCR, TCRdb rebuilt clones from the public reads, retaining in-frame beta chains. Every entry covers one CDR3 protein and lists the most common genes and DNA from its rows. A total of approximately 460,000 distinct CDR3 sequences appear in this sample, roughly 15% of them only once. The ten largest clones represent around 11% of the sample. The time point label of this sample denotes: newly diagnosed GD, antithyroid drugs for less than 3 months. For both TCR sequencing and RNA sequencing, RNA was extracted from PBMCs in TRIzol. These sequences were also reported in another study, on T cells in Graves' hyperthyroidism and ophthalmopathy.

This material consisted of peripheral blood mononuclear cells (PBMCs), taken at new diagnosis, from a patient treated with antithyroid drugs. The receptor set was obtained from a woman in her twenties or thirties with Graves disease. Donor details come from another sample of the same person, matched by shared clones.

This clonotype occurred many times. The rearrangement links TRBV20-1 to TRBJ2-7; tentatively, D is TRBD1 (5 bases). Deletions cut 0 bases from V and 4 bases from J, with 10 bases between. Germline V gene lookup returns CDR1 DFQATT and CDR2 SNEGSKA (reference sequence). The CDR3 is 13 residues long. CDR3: CSARDREQYEQYF. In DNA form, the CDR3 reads TGCAGTGCTAGAGACAGGGAACAATACGAGCAGTACTTC.

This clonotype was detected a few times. The CDR3 nucleotides read TGCAGTGCTAGATACACAACTAGCGGGAGTAGACCCTACAATGAGCAGTTCTTC. As protein: CSARYTTSGSRPYNEQFF. This chain joins TRBV20-1 and TRBJ2-1; 11 positions agree with TRBD2. Germline V gene lookup returns CDR1 DFQATT and CDR2 SNEGSKA (reference sequence). With 2 bases clipped from V and 2 bases from J, the junction kept 11 bases outside the gene matches. The CDR3 is made up of 18 amino acids.

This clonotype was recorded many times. CDR3 sequence (DNA): TGTGCCAGCAGCTTGGTTAGCACCCTCGGTTACGAGCAGTACTTC. Residues: CASSLVSTLGYEQYF. The J gene is TRBJ2-7, the V gene TRBV5-5, with D unclear. Germline values: CDR1 SGHKS, CDR2 YYEKEE (reference sequence). V was clipped by 0 bases and J by 4 bases, with 14 bases between them. The CDR3 length is 15 residues. Using reference TRBV5-5 and TRBJ2-7 for the parts outside the CDR3, the full variable domain is DAGVTQSPTHLIKTRGQQVTLRCSPISGHKSVSWYQQVLGQGPQFIFQYYEKEERGRGNFPDRFSARQFPNYSSELNVNALLLGDSALYLCASSLVSTLGYEQYFGPGTRLTVT.

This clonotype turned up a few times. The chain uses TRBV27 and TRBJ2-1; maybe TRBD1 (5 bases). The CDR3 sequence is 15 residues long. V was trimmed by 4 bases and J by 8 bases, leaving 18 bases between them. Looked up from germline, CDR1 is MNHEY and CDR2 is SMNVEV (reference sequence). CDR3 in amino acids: CASSYKVGHNYEQFF. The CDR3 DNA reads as TGTGCCAGCAGTTATAAGGTGGGGCACAATTATGAGCAGTTCTTC.

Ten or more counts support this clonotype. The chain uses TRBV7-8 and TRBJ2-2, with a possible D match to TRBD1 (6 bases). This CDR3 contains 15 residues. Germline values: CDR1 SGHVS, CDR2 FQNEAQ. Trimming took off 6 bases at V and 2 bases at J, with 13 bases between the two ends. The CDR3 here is CASRPPGTNTGELFF. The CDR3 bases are TGTGCCAGCAGGCCTCCCGGGACAAACACCGGGGAGCTGTTTTTT.